This paragraph reports one T cell receptor beta chain. Germline loops: CDR1 MNHNY, CDR2 SVGAGI (reference sequence). CDR3 length: 16 residues. Unmatched junction bases numbered 5, after V lost 2 bases and J lost 7 bases. Stated treatment: some 19 received Ad26.COV2.S at low or high dose, single or two shots; about five received placebo; per-sample allocation not given. Samples came from day 63 after the first vaccine or placebo injection. Assay used: immunoSEQ multiplex PCR; TCRdb lists only in-frame clones, some missing. The table includes fewer than 500,000 clones, 90% detected once. The sample originates from a study of Ad26.COV2.S vaccination and SARS-CoV-2 variants. Study background: This donor came from the COV1001 trial of Ad26.COV2.S.

The chain recombines TRBV6-6 with TRBJ2-1; 13 bases match TRBD2. The source of this sequence is a person between 18 and 65 years old who received the Ad26.COV2.S COVID-19 vaccine or a placebo. The specimen was peripheral blood, collected in a trial of Ad26.COV2.S vaccine versus placebo. CDR3 nucleotide sequence: TGTGCCAGCAGTTACACCGGGACTAGCGGGAAAAATGAGCAGTTCTTC. Its protein is CASSYTGTSGKNEQFF.